These T cell receptor beta chains were read from a single sample in a study of T cells in Graves' hyperthyroidism and ophthalmopathy. TCRdb re-analysed the multiplex PCR reads in MiXCR, keeping a single row per CDR3 protein. In the table there are roughly 710,000 distinct CDR3 sequences, approximately 36% of which are singletons. The sequenced material came from blood. These receptors originate from a middle-aged woman with Graves' hyperthyroidism. Both conserved end residues are part of each CDR3. Fields, in order: J gene, V gene, CDR3 protein.

J gene: TRBJ1-2; V gene: TRBV2; CDR3 protein: CASSEEGKNGYTF
J gene: TRBJ1-1; V gene: TRBV5-8; CDR3 protein: CASSLRRGDTEAFF
J gene: TRBJ1-5; V gene: TRBV27; CDR3 protein: CASSLFRDNQPQHF
J gene: TRBJ1-2; V gene: TRBV7-9; CDR3 protein: CASSQAGGRVKGYTF
J gene: TRBJ1-4; V gene: TRBV19; CDR3 protein: CASNWAREKLFF
J gene: TRBJ1-2; V gene: TRBV7-3; CDR3 protein: CASSQVTDVRYGYTF
J gene: TRBJ1-5; V gene: TRBV11-2; CDR3 protein: CASSLGFEPQHF
J gene: TRBJ2-5; V gene: TRBV4-1; CDR3 protein: CASSQLGRGRSETQYF
J gene: TRBJ1-6; V gene: TRBV19; CDR3 protein: CASSPSPGPSSPLHF
J gene: TRBJ2-7; V gene: TRBV7-2; CDR3 protein: CASSSPGYEQCF
J gene: TRBJ2-7; V gene: TRBV10-3; CDR3 protein: CAILGAAGANEQYF
J gene: TRBJ1-6; V gene: TRBV15; CDR3 protein: CATSRSWDRAGQSSYNSPLHF
J gene: TRBJ2-7; V gene: TRBV5-6; CDR3 protein: CASSPGQDEQYF
J gene: TRBJ1-5; V gene: TRBV7-9; CDR3 protein: CASSLVARYNEPQHF
J gene: TRBJ2-5; V gene: TRBV20-1; CDR3 protein: CSAQRGTSKETQYF
J gene: TRBJ1-5; V gene: TRBV28; CDR3 protein: CASRWEGSSNQPQHF
J gene: TRBJ1-4; V gene: TRBV12-3/TRBV12-4; CDR3 protein: CASRGQPTNEKLFF
J gene: TRBJ1-1; V gene: TRBV11-2; CDR3 protein: CASSFGIRNTEAFF
J gene: TRBJ1-5; V gene: TRBV25-1; CDR3 protein: CASSYSTPPGPQHF
J gene: TRBJ1-1; V gene: TRBV19; CDR3 protein: CASSTPREAFF
J gene: TRBJ1-5; V gene: TRBV20-1; CDR3 protein: CSARIEGERGQPQHF
J gene: TRBJ1-1; V gene: TRBV7-9; CDR3 protein: CASSGPGGGNTEAFF
J gene: TRBJ2-5; V gene: TRBV7-3; CDR3 protein: CASSLSPGLQETQYF
J gene: TRBJ1-2; V gene: TRBV7-9; CDR3 protein: CASSPLLTGTDYGYTF
J gene: TRBJ2-2; V gene: TRBV20-1; CDR3 protein: CSARVGSATGELFF
J gene: TRBJ1-5; V gene: TRBV20-1; CDR3 protein: CSARSGTHSNQPQHF
J gene: TRBJ2-3; V gene: TRBV2; CDR3 protein: CAANPEDSRYTQYF
J gene: TRBJ2-3; V gene: TRBV24-1; CDR3 protein: CATSRKGARDTQYF
J gene: TRBJ1-5; V gene: TRBV5-5; CDR3 protein: CASSVDRSNQPQHF
J gene: TRBJ2-5; V gene: TRBV6-5; CDR3 protein: CASSNPRRDRGETQYF
J gene: TRBJ2-5; V gene: TRBV7-8; CDR3 protein: CASSLASGEAQYF
J gene: TRBJ1-1; V gene: TRBV13; CDR3 protein: CASSLRVFDTEAFF
J gene: TRBJ2-2; V gene: TRBV19; CDR3 protein: CASSRSDTTGELFF